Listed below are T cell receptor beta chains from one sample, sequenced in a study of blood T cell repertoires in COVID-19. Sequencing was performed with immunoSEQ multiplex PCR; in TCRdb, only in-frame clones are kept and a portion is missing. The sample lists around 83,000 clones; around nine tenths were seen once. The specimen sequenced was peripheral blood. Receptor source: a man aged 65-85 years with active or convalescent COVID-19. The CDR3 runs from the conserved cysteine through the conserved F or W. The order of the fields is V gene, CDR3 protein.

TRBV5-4	CASSLGAANQETQYF
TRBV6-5	CASRWEDLNTEAFF
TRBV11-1	CASSATGGTEAFF
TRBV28	CASRRGGERLSPLHF
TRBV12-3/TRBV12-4	CASRLDREETQYF
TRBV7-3	CASSLGGSSNYGYTF
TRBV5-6	CASSPGTDTQYF
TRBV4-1	CASSQREEYEQYF
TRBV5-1	CATRTSGREANEQFF
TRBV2	CASISGLSYNEQFF
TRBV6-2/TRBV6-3	CASSYATLLGGAFF
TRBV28	CASQQENNQPQHF
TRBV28	CASILGRDRGLNEQYF
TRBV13	CASRENGKIPLHF
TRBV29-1	CSVEAGVGTEAFF
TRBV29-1	CSVGQDSNYGYTF
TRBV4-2	CASSQDQAYEQYF
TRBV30	CAWTGSGSEQYF
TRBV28	CASAPLNTEAFF
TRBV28	CASSLYRGSNQPQHF
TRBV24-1	CATSAPDRGNYGYTF
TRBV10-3	CAISARERNEQFF
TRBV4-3	CASSQDRETQYF
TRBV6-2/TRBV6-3	CASSLLAGRESPLHF